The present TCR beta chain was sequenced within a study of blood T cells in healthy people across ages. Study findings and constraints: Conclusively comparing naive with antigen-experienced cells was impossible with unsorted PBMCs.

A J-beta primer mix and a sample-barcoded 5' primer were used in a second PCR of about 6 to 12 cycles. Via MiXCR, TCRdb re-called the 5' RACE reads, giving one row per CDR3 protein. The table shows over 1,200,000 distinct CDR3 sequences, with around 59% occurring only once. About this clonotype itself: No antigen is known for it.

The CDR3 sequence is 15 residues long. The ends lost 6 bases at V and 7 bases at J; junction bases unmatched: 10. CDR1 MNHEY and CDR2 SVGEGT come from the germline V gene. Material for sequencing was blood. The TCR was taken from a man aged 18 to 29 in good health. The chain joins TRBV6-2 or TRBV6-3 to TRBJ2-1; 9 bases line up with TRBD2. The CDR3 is CASSSQRGAWNEQFF. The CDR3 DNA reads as TGTGCCAGCAGCTCCCAGCGGGGGGCCTGGAATGAGCAGTTCTTC.